The clone carrying this TCR beta chain was recorded only once. No antigen is known for it. Produced via immunoSEQ multiplex PCR; TCRdb's table is partial and in-frame only. This sample has about 120,000 clones, with around nine tenths found just once. From germline, CDR1 is SGDLS and CDR2 YYNGEE. The CDR3 extends over 15 amino acids. Trimming left V 0 bases short and J 0 bases short, with 10 bases between. The sample is drawn from a study of T cell responses to AZD1222 COVID-19 vaccine. Regarding the study as a whole: Spike regions recognized by vaccine-associated CD4 TCRs spanned the protein, led by 160-218 and 743-854.

Sample: peripheral blood, taken on day 0 of AZD1222 vaccination. This receptor was identified in an adult in good health. The rearrangement joins TRBV9 to TRBJ2-7, with D perhaps TRBD1 or TRBD2 (6 bases each). CDR3 DNA sequence: TGTGCCAGCAGCGTAGGGGGGGACAACTCCTACGAGCAGTACTTC. Translating it yields CASSVGGDNSYEQYF.